The next 14 T cell receptor beta chains were all read from a single sample in a study of T cell responses to AZD1222 COVID-19 vaccine (dated by TCRdb to the early 2020s). The time point label for this specimen denotes: baseline before first vaccination. Libraries came from the immunoSEQ multiplex PCR assay. TCRdb re-hosts the immuneACCESS table, in-frame sequences only. Its copies lack some clones; in the studies checked, an unresolved V gene accounts for under half of them, and the cause for the rest is not known. Here the sample has about 150,000 clones; roughly nine tenths occur a single time. The ten most abundant clones make up 4.5% to 6.5% of the sample. This material consisted of peripheral blood, taken on day 0 of AZD1222 vaccination. These receptors were collected from an adult in good health.

The chain links TRBV4-3 to TRBJ2-1; D may be TRBD1 (5 bases). V lost 4 bases, J lost 2 bases, and 9 bases lay in between. Looked up from germline, CDR1 is LGHNA and CDR2 is YSLEER. This CDR3 is built from 14 residues. The CDR3 DNA reads as TGCGCCAGCAGCCCCAGGGTTCCCTACAATGAGCAGTTCTTC. This codes for CASSPRVPYNEQFF.

V gene TRBV7-2 combines with J gene TRBJ1-4; no clear D. From germline, CDR1 is SGHTA and CDR2 FQGNSA. The CDR3 covers 14 residues. Between the trimmed V and J ends, which lost 5 bases and 0 bases, there was a span of 7 bases. This CDR3 is CASSTTTTNEKLFF. DNA of the CDR3: TGTGCCAGCAGCACCACAACAACTAATGAAAAACTGTTTTTT.

This chain connects TRBV28 to TRBJ1-4; D is undetermined. Trimming shortened V by 5 bases and J by 8 bases, and 15 bases separated the two germline ends. The CDR3 runs to 14 residues. CDR1 and CDR2 (germline): MDHEN, SYDVKM. CDR3 sequence reads: CASSLPGDREKLFF. The CDR3, as DNA: TGTGCCAGCAGTCTTCCCGGAGATAGGGAAAAACTGTTTTTT. The whole variable domain, remainder taken from reference TRBV28 and TRBJ1-4, is DVKVTQSSRYLVKRTGEKVFLECVQDMDHENMFWYRQDPGLGLRLIYFSYDVKMKEKGDIPEGYSVSREKKERFSLILESASTNQTSMYLCASSLPGDREKLFFGSGTQLSVL.

The J gene is TRBJ1-1, the V gene TRBV4-2, with D possibly matching TRBD1 (6 bases). CDR3 length: 12 residues. The V end lost 1 base, the J end lost 9 bases, and 9 bases lay between the germline ends. Germline V gene sequence: CDR1 LGHNA, CDR2 YNFKEQ. In DNA form, the CDR3 reads TGTGCCAGCAGCCAAGGGAGGGGGAAAGCTTTCTTT. It codes for CASSQGRGKAFF.

This chain connects TRBV7-2 to TRBJ1-2; 10 bases are shared with TRBD1. CDR3 length equals 14 residues. Germline-derived CDR1 and CDR2 are SGHTA and FQGNSA. Trimming at V came to 4 bases and at J to 4 bases, leaving 3 bases not matched to a gene. CDR3 in DNA: TGTGCCAGCAGCTACCGGGACAGGGGCTATGGCTACACCTTC. This sequence encodes CASSYRDRGYGYTF.

This sequence joins TRBV5-4 and TRBJ2-7, with TRBD1 identical over 7 bases. In germline, CDR1 is SGHNT, CDR2 YYREEE (reference sequence). V was pared by 4 bases and J by 1 base, with 2 bases of the junction left unmatched. The CDR3 consists of 13 residues. The CDR3, as DNA: TGTGCCAGCAGCCCGGGACAGTCCTACGAGCAGTACTTC. This gives the protein CASSPGQSYEQYF.

In this sample, this clone turned up once. This chain links TRBV11-2 with TRBJ2-1, with 12 bases identical to TRBD2. This CDR3 has 16 residues. With 6 bases clipped from V and 7 bases from J, the junction kept 10 bases outside the gene matches. Per the germline V gene, CDR1 is SGHAT and CDR2 is FQNNGV. The CDR3 DNA is TGTGCCAGCAGGGCACCGGGACTAGCGGGTCCAAATGAGCAGTTCTTC. Translating it yields CASRAPGLAGPNEQFF.

The rearrangement links TRBV14 to TRBJ2-5; no reliable D call. V was trimmed by 4 bases and J by 3 bases, leaving 3 bases between them. CDR1 SGHDN and CDR2 FVKESK come from the germline V gene. The CDR3 runs 11 residues. The CDR3 loop reads CASSLKETQYF. CDR3 coding DNA: TGTGCCAGCAGCCTGAAAGAGACCCAGTACTTC.

V gene TRBV6-2 or TRBV6-3 combines with J gene TRBJ1-1, with D perhaps TRBD1 (5 bases). This CDR3 region has 13 residues. The germline V and J ends were trimmed by 6 bases and 3 bases, with 11 bases remaining between them. Germline V CDR1 and CDR2: MNHEY, SVGEGT. The CDR3 here is CASSGWGDTEAFF. The CDR3 nucleotides are TGTGCCAGCAGCGGGTGGGGGGACACTGAAGCTTTCTTT.

The chain links TRBV27 to TRBJ1-3; D is ambiguous. Trimming pared 3 bases from V and 0 bases from J, leaving 12 bases between. CDR1 and CDR2 from the germline V gene are MNHEY and SMNVEV (reference sequence). The CDR3 loop spans 16 amino acids. The chain's CDR3 is CASSFSAGPSGNTIYF. For the CDR3, the DNA is TGTGCCAGCAGTTTTTCTGCAGGACCCTCTGGAAACACCATATATTTT.

This clone was observed many times. The V and J genes are TRBV13 and TRBJ2-7; the match to TRBD2 covers 10 bases. Germline-derived CDR1 and CDR2 are PRHDT and FYEKMQ (reference sequence). V was clipped by 3 bases and J by 6 bases; unmatched bases: 2. CDR3 length: 13 amino acids. CDR3 loop: CASSFASGGEQYF. In nucleotides, the CDR3 is TGTGCCAGCAGCTTCGCTAGCGGGGGCGAGCAGTACTTC.

The genes are TRBV28 and TRBJ2-1, with 11 bases matching TRBD2. The CDR3 is 15 residues long. V lost 6 bases, J lost 8 bases, and 9 bases stayed unmatched. Germline V gene data show CDR1 as MDHEN and CDR2 as SYDVKM. In nucleotides, the CDR3 is TGTGCCAGCAGCTCTAGCGGGAGGATTATAGATGAGCAGTTCTTC. Protein: CASSSSGRIIDEQFF. The variable domain in full, with the rest retrieved from reference TRBV28 and TRBJ2-1, is DVKVTQSSRYLVKRTGEKVFLECVQDMDHENMFWYRQDPGLGLRLIYFSYDVKMKEKGDIPEGYSVSREKKERFSLILESASTNQTSMYLCASSSSGRIIDEQFFGPGTRLTVL.

This chain joins TRBV2 and TRBJ1-5, with 7 bases identical to TRBD1. V lost 3 bases to trimming and J lost 5 bases; unmatched junction nucleotides: 10. The germline V gene has CDR1 SNHLY and CDR2 FYNNEI. This CDR3 region has 16 residues. This CDR3 reads CASSEMQGGGDQPQHF. The CDR3 DNA follows: TGTGCCAGCAGTGAGATGCAAGGGGGCGGGGATCAGCCCCAGCATTTT.

The rearrangement joins TRBV9 to TRBJ1-5; D not certain. V was clipped by 0 bases and J by 7 bases, with 8 bases between them. CDR1 is SGDLS and CDR2 is YYNGEE in the germline V gene. The CDR3 covers 13 residues. CDR3 sequence: CASSVDPGQPQHF. CDR3 bases: TGTGCCAGCAGCGTAGATCCGGGACAGCCCCAGCATTTT.